This T cell receptor beta chain originates from a study of T-cell reconstitution after alpha-beta-depleted transplantation in children. Study-wide findings and caveats: Some patients' high day-60 TCRbeta diversity was traced to surviving recipient T cells and thymic progenitors. About two months after transplant, alpha-beta T cells reportedly came from several hundred expanded graft clones. By one year post-transplant, T-cell counts and diversity largely arose from T cells that were newly produced.

Germline values: CDR1 SEHNR, CDR2 FQNEAQ (reference sequence). This CDR3 region has 13 residues. Trimming left V 2 bases short and J 5 bases short, with 7 bases between. Many counts were recorded for this clonotype. The antigen is unknown. As it was prepared, the TCRbeta library received unique molecular identifiers. Using its own MiXCR run on the PCR reads, TCRdb lists one record per CDR3 protein. The top ten hold 0.79% of the sample, which has approximately 650,000 distinct CDR3 sequences, about an eighth seen once. The material was PBMCs, obtained before TCRalphabeta/CD19-depleted stem cell transplant. The chain links TRBV7-9 to TRBJ2-1; D not resolved. This receptor was obtained from a girl aged 2 to 10 with congenital amegakaryocytic thrombocytopenia, due to receive a stem cell transplant. Here the CDR3 reads CASSLRPDNEQFF. In nucleotides, the CDR3 is TGTGCCAGCAGCTTACGCCCGGACAATGAGCAGTTCTTC.